These T cell receptor beta chains were read from a single sample in a study of blood T cell repertoires in COVID-19. Clones were sequenced by immunoSEQ multiplex PCR, and TCRdb holds only the in-frame ones, with some missing. Here the sample spans 150,000 or so clones, 55% to 75% being singletons. The specimen sequenced was peripheral blood. These TCRs come from a woman aged 70-85 years with acute or convalescent COVID-19. Both conserved end residues are part of each CDR3. D genes are given only for firm matches. Only some rows state a clone size, as once, few, many or a class for expanded clones.

.,TRBV6-6,14,TRBJ1-1,.,TGTGCCACTATAGGGGTACATGTAGGCACTGAAGCTTTCTTT,CATIGVHVGTEAFF
.,TRBV19,15,TRBJ1-6,.,TGTGCCAGTAGTCAGCGGGGGCTCATTAATTCACCCCTCCACTTT,CASSQRGLINSPLHF
.,TRBV12-2,16,TRBJ1-1,.,TGTGCAAGTCGCTTAGCGCTTGGACAGGGGCTGACTGAAGCTTTCTTT,CASRLALGQGLTEAFF
.,TRBV12-5,11,TRBJ2-3,.,TGTGCTAGTGGCCGGGCAGATACGCAGTATTTT,CASGRADTQYF
.,TRBV9,15,TRBJ2-1,.,TGTGCCAGCAGCGTAGCACAGGCCTCCTACAATGAGCAGTTCTTC,CASSVAQASYNEQFF
TRBD2,TRBV5-1,15,TRBJ2-7,.,TGCGCCAGCAGCACCACCCTAGCGGGGGACTACGAGCAGTACTTC,CASSTTLAGDYEQYF
.,TRBV4-3,14,TRBJ2-1,few,TGCGCCAGCAGCCTAAGCGAAACCTACAATGAGCAGTTCTTC,CASSLSETYNEQFF
.,TRBV19,13,TRBJ1-4,many,TGTGCCAGTAGTACCCGGGATGGTGAAAAACTGTTTTTT,CASSTRDGEKLFF
TRBD1,TRBV19,16,TRBJ1-6,few,TGTGCCAGTAGTATGAAGGCAGGGGGTAGTAATTCACCCCTCCACTTT,CASSMKAGGSNSPLHF
.,TRBV18,16,TRBJ2-5,.,TGTGCCAGCTCACCACGAGTCGGGTCGTACCAAGAGACCCAGTACTTC,CASSPRVGSYQETQYF
TRBD2,TRBV19,15,TRBJ2-3,.,TGTGCCAGTAGTTTACAGCGGGACCGCACAGATACGCAGTATTTT,CASSLQRDRTDTQYF
TRBD2,TRBV7-9,15,TRBJ2-5,.,TGTGCCAGCAGCGTCCAGCGGGGGGCTCAAGAGACCCAGTACTTC,CASSVQRGAQETQYF
TRBD1,TRBV5-1,19,TRBJ1-3,few,TGCGCCAGCAGCGAGACTGGCGGGACAGGGGATATCTCTGGAAACACCATATATTTT,CASSETGGTGDISGNTIYF
.,TRBV7-8,14,TRBJ2-7,.,TGTGCCAGCAGCTTATTCGCGGGAAAGAACGAGCAGTACTTC,CASSLFAGKNEQYF
.,TRBV2,13,TRBJ2-7,.,TGTGCCAGCACCCGACCGGGAAACTACGAGCAGTACTTC,CASTRPGNYEQYF
.,TRBV6-5,16,TRBJ1-1,.,TGTGCCAGCAGTTACTACCTATACCGGGACTCACCACTGGCTTTCTTT,CASSYYLYRDSPLAFF
TRBD2,TRBV11-2,14,TRBJ2-1,.,TGTGCCAGCAGCAAGGGGACTAGTTCCAATGAGCAGTTCTTC,CASSKGTSSNEQFF
.,TRBV6-2/TRBV6-3,16,TRBJ1-1,.,TGTGCCAGCAGTTACGCGGGGGGCGCGGTGAACACTGAAGCTTTCTTT,CASSYAGGAVNTEAFF
.,TRBV18,13,TRBJ2-7,.,TGTGCCAGCTCACCCGTCTATGCCCACGAGCAGTACTTC,CASSPVYAHEQYF
.,TRBV6-5,15,TRBJ2-1,few,TGTGCCAGCAGCGCCTCGGCAGGATCCTACAATGAGCAGTTCTTC,CASSASAGSYNEQFF
.,TRBV28,12,TRBJ2-3,.,TGTGCCAGCAGTCCAGGCACAGATACGCAGTATTTT,CASSPGTDTQYF
TRBD1,TRBV19,14,TRBJ1-6,.,TGTGCCAGCAGGACCGGGACAGAAAATTCACCCCTCCACTTT,CASRTGTENSPLHF
.,TRBV27,13,TRBJ2-1,.,TGTGCCAGCAGTTGGCAGGGGATGAATGAGCAGTTCTTC,CASSWQGMNEQFF
.,TRBV19,14,TRBJ1-1,few,TGTGCCAGTACCCGGGACACCAAGAACACTGAAGCTTTCTTT,CASTRDTKNTEAFF
TRBD1,TRBV4-1,13,TRBJ1-2,.,TGCGCCAGCAGCCAAGGACAGGGATATGGCTACACCTTC,CASSQGQGYGYTF
TRBD1,TRBV29-1,15,TRBJ1-2,many,TGCAGCGTCCCCGGGACAGGGGGCTGGAGTTATGGCTACACCTTC,CSVPGTGGWSYGYTF
.,TRBV6-5,14,TRBJ1-1,.,TGTGCCAGCAGTTTTACAGGGAGTAACACTGAAGCTTTCTTT,CASSFTGSNTEAFF
.,TRBV10-3,14,TRBJ1-1,.,TGTGCCATCAGGTTTAGCGGGGGGAGCACTGAAGCTTTCTTT,CAIRFSGGSTEAFF
TRBD1,TRBV5-1,16,TRBJ1-2,many,TGCGCCAGCAGCCTGACCAGGGGGGCGACTAACTATGGCTACACCTTC,CASSLTRGATNYGYTF
TRBD2,TRBV7-2,17,TRBJ2-1,once,TGTGCCAGCAGCTTAGAAGCCCCCGGGCGGGGGTTGGATGAGCAGTTCTTC,CASSLEAPGRGLDEQFF
TRBD1,TRBV23-1,14,TRBJ1-2,few,TGCGCCAGCAGTCAATCGGTAGGACAGGGTGGCTACACCTTC,CASSQSVGQGGYTF
.,TRBV28,14,TRBJ1-6,few,TGTGCCAGCAGTTTAGTCCAGGGTGTATCACCCCTCCACTTT,CASSLVQGVSPLHF
.,TRBV5-8,18,TRBJ1-1,few,TGTGCCAGCATTGAGGAAGGGGCCAGAAAGGCCTTGAACACTGAAGCTTTCTTT,CASIEEGARKALNTEAFF
.,TRBV7-8,15,TRBJ1-1,.,TGTGCCAGCAGCTTATCGCGGGGCGGGAACACTGAAGCTTTCTTT,CASSLSRGGNTEAFF
TRBD1,TRBV5-1,13,TRBJ2-4,few,TGCGCCAGCAGCTCGGACAGGCGAAACATTCAGTACTTC,CASSSDRRNIQYF
TRBD1,TRBV6-1,16,TRBJ1-6,many,TGTGCCAGCAGTGACGGACAGGGGGCGTGGGAATCACCCCTCCACTTT,CASSDGQGAWESPLHF
.,TRBV5-6,15,TRBJ1-5,many,TGTGCCAGCAGCCCCGGGACTCTCAAGAATCAGCCCCAGCATTTT,CASSPGTLKNQPQHF